The 29 T cell receptor beta chains below were found in one sample sequenced in a study of blood T cell repertoires in COVID-19. The assay was immunoSEQ multiplex PCR, and TCRdb's table has in-frame clones only and misses some. The table shows about 170,000 clones, with approximately 91% occurring only once. Sequencing used peripheral blood. The receptor set was obtained from a man aged 18 to 29 with COVID-19, enrolled during active disease.

The CDR3 sequence: CASSLPTEGYTF. For the CDR3, the DNA is TGTGCCAGCAGCCTACCGACAGAAGGCTACACCTTC. The chain employs TRBV28 and TRBJ1-2; maybe TRBD1 (5 bases). Looked up from germline, CDR1 is MDHEN and CDR2 is SYDVKM. V was shortened by 6 bases and J by 8 bases, with 13 bases between the two germline ends. The CDR3 spans 12 residues.

The genes are TRBV28 and TRBJ1-2; TRBD1 might be the D (5 bases). V was clipped by 8 bases and J by 6 bases, with 22 bases between them. The CDR3 contains 15 residues. Germline V CDR1 and CDR2: MDHEN, SYDVKM. CDR3: CASRFNSRQGDGYTF. In DNA, the CDR3 is TGTGCCAGCCGGTTTAACTCTAGGCAGGGCGATGGCTACACCTTC.

The V gene is TRBV11-2, the J gene TRBJ1-1; D is perhaps TRBD1 (6 bases). The CDR3 sequence is 14 residues long. Trimming left V 5 bases short and J 4 bases short, with 14 bases between. CDR1 is SGHAT and CDR2 is FQNNGV in the germline V gene. Here the CDR3 DNA reads TGTGCCAGCAGCGAACAGGGATTGCTCACTGAAGCTTTCTTT. Residues: CASSEQGLLTEAFF.

The rearrangement joins TRBV12-5 to TRBJ2-7; D possibly corresponds to TRBD1 (6 bases). V was shortened by 7 bases and J by 3 bases, with 13 bases between the two germline ends. Germline V gene lookup returns CDR1 LGHNT and CDR2 FRNRAP. The CDR3 consists of 13 residues. The CDR3 here is CASALGGIYEQYF. DNA for the CDR3: TGTGCTAGTGCCCTAGGGGGTATCTACGAGCAGTACTTC.

This chain connects TRBV5-4 to TRBJ2-7; TRBD2 agrees at 14 bases. Unmatched junction bases numbered 3, after V lost 4 bases and J lost 3 bases. CDR1 and CDR2 from the germline V gene are SGHNT and YYREEE (reference sequence). The CDR3 has 15 residues. In DNA form, the CDR3 reads TGTGCCAGCAGCAGGGGACTAGCGGGAGTCTACGAGCAGTACTTC. Its protein is CASSRGLAGVYEQYF.

With respect to this clone: The identical CDR3 is also encoded by other nucleotide sequences in the sample. V and J are TRBV19 and TRBJ2-7, with D uncertain. The V gene's germline CDR1 is LNHDA and CDR2 SQIVND (reference sequence). V was clipped by 9 bases and J by 6 bases, with 12 bases between them. CDR3 size: 11 residues. The CDR3 region has the DNA TGTGCCAGCTCAAATACCGGCGAGCAGTACTTC. The encoded protein is CASSNTGEQYF.

The rearrangement links TRBV9 to TRBJ1-2; D perhaps matches TRBD1 (6 bases). This CDR3 is 14 amino acids long. The V end was cut by 4 bases, the J end by 3 bases, with 13 bases between. In germline, CDR1 is SGDLS, CDR2 YYNGEE. The CDR3 here is CASSPRTEDYGYTF. Here the CDR3 DNA reads TGTGCCAGCAGCCCCCGGACAGAAGACTATGGCTACACCTTC.

The chain has TRBV19 and TRBJ1-2, with D possibly matching TRBD1 (5 bases). There are 13 residues in the CDR3. Germline V gives CDR1 LNHDA, CDR2 SQIVND (reference sequence). Between the trimmed V and J ends, which lost 6 bases and 7 bases, there was a span of 15 bases. CDR3 protein: CASSIDWGLGYTF. As DNA, the CDR3 is TGTGCCAGTAGCATCGACTGGGGCCTTGGCTACACCTTC.

The chain joins TRBV7-8 to TRBJ1-1, with D uncertain. CDR3 size: 14 residues. Germline V gene sequence: CDR1 SGHVS, CDR2 FQNEAQ. V gave up 1 base and J gave up 3 bases, with 9 bases separating them. CDR3 in DNA: TGTGCCAGCAGCTTAGGAAGGAGGGACACTGAAGCTTTCTTT. This gives the protein CASSLGRRDTEAFF. The variable domain in full, completed from reference TRBV7-8 and TRBJ1-1, reads GAGVSQSPRYKVAKRGQDVALRCDPISGHVSLFWYQQALGQGPEFLTYFQNEAQLDKSGLPSDRFFAERPEGSVSTLKIQRTQQEDSAVYLCASSLGRRDTEAFFGQGTRLTVV.

J is TRBJ1-2 and V is TRBV28; D is perhaps TRBD1 (5 bases). V was shortened by 3 bases and J by 8 bases, with 13 bases between the two germline ends. This CDR3 region has 13 residues. CDR1 and CDR2 (germline): MDHEN, SYDVKM. The chain's CDR3 is CASSFGQGLGYTF. CDR3 sequence (DNA): TGTGCCAGCAGTTTTGGGCAGGGTTTAGGCTACACCTTC.

The chain is built from TRBV29-1 and TRBJ1-2, with a tentative D call TRBD1 (5 bases). The V and J ends lost 3 bases and 2 bases respectively, with 7 bases between them. Germline-derived CDR1 and CDR2 are SQVTM and ANQGSEA. The CDR3 runs 12 residues. Written as DNA, the CDR3 is TGCAGCGTTGATCAGGGAAACTATGGCTACACCTTC. It encodes CSVDQGNYGYTF. The whole variable domain, filled in from reference TRBV29-1 and TRBJ1-2, reads SAVISQKPSRDICQRGTSLTIQCQVDSQVTMMFWYRQQPGQSLTLIATANQGSEATYESGFVIDKFPISRPNLTFSTLTVSNMSPEDSSIYLCSVDQGNYGYTFGSGTRLTVV.

CDR3 residues: CSVEGIQGASYNEQFF. The CDR3 DNA reads as TGCAGCGTTGAAGGGATACAGGGGGCTTCCTACAATGAGCAGTTCTTC. This chain connects TRBV29-1 to TRBJ2-1, with 9 positions matching TRBD1. Germline V lookup: CDR1 SQVTM, CDR2 ANQGSEA. Unmatched junction bases numbered 5, after V lost 1 base and J lost 1 base. The CDR3 contains 16 residues.

V gene TRBV19 combines with J gene TRBJ1-3; D may be TRBD1 (6 bases). Per germline, CDR1 LNHDA and CDR2 SQIVND (reference sequence). The CDR3 length is 15 residues. V was trimmed by 6 bases and J by 6 bases, leaving 18 bases between them. The CDR3 DNA reads TGTGCCAGTAGCGGGACCGGGACATGGGCAAACACCATATATTTT. Amino acid sequence: CASSGTGTWANTIYF.

The rearrangement joins TRBV18 to TRBJ1-4, with TRBD1 identical over 10 bases. CDR1 and CDR2 from the germline V gene are KGHSH and LQKENI. V shed 3 bases and J 8 bases; nucleotides not matched to a gene: 6. This CDR3 comprises 15 residues. Here the CDR3 reads CASSPGQGTGEKLFF. The CDR3 DNA reads as TGTGCCAGCTCACCGGGACAGGGGACAGGGGAAAAACTGTTTTTT.

V and J are TRBV11-2 and TRBJ2-2; 7 nucleotides line up with TRBD2. The CDR3 is 19 amino acids. V was clipped by 2 bases and J by 0 bases; unmatched bases: 12. From germline, CDR1 is SGHAT and CDR2 FQNNGV. The CDR3 coding sequence is TGTGCCAGCAGCTTACCATTCCGGGGGGTTTATTCGAACACCGGGGAGCTGTTTTTT. Encoded protein: CASSLPFRGVYSNTGELFF.

The J gene is TRBJ2-1, the V gene TRBV5-1; D perhaps matches TRBD2 (5 bases). Trimming shortened V by 0 bases and J by 5 bases, and 12 bases separated the two germline ends. The CDR3 runs to 15 residues. Germline V gene sequence: CDR1 SGHRS, CDR2 YFSETQ. The CDR3 protein is CASSLELVPNNEQFF. DNA for the CDR3: TGCGCCAGCAGCTTGGAACTAGTACCTAACAATGAGCAGTTCTTC.

The chain recombines TRBV28 with TRBJ1-5, with 9 bases matching TRBD1. Germline values: CDR1 MDHEN, CDR2 SYDVKM. The CDR3 consists of 15 residues. The V segment lost 5 bases and the J segment 6 bases; nucleotides outside the gene matches: 8. CDR3 sequence (DNA): TGTGCCAGCAGTCATGGGACAGGGAGAGTTCAGCCCCAGCATTTT. Protein: CASSHGTGRVQPQHF.

This chain uses TRBV29-1 with TRBJ2-1, with D perhaps matching TRBD1 (6 bases). The CDR3 covers 16 residues. Germline V CDR1 and CDR2: SQVTM, ANQGSEA. The V gene lost 4 bases and the J gene lost 2 bases, with 18 bases spanning the gap. In nucleotides, the CDR3 is TGCAGCGTTGCGGGTCAGGGCAGGGGCCCCTACAATGAGCAGTTCTTC. This encodes CSVAGQGRGPYNEQFF.

The chain has TRBV5-6 and TRBJ2-7; the match to TRBD1 covers 9 bases. V lost 3 bases and J lost 5; bases outside the gene matches: 3. The CDR3 contains 13 residues. Germline V gene sequence: CDR1 SGHDT, CDR2 YYEEEE. The DNA for the CDR3 is TGTGCCAGCAGCTCGGGACAGGGTCACGAGCAGTACTTC. This translates into CASSSGQGHEQYF.

CDR3 nucleotide sequence: TGTGCCAGCAGCGTAGCTCGTAGCGGGAGTGGCACAGATACGCAGTATTTT. Its protein product is CASSVARSGSGTDTQYF. The chain couples TRBV9 to TRBJ2-3, with 9 bases identical to TRBD2. Trimming at V came to 0 bases and at J to 1 base, leaving 6 bases not matched to a gene. The CDR3 runs to 17 residues. Germline CDR1 reads SGDLS; CDR2 reads YYNGEE.

The CDR3 spells CASSHDRGRVTGELFF. The DNA for the CDR3 is TGTGCCAGCAGCCACGACAGGGGGCGGGTCACCGGGGAGCTGTTTTTT. This chain joins TRBV7-2 and TRBJ2-2, with 10 bases matching TRBD1. The CDR3 has 16 residues. Germline trimming cut 5 bases from V and 4 bases from J; bases unmatched to any gene: 7. In germline, CDR1 is SGHTA, CDR2 FQGNSA.

This chain joins TRBV25-1 and TRBJ1-2; a weak D match, TRBD1 (6 bases). Trimming pared 1 base from V and 2 bases from J, leaving 14 bases between. CDR1 MGHDK and CDR2 SYGVNS come from the germline V gene. The CDR3 extends over 16 amino acids. The CDR3 nucleotides are TGTGCCAGCAGTGAATCAGGGGACGGCTTAAACTATGGCTACACCTTC. Translation: CASSESGDGLNYGYTF.

The rearrangement uses TRBV28 and TRBJ2-1; TRBD2 aligns across 9 bases. From germline, CDR1 is MDHEN and CDR2 SYDVKM. This CDR3 has 15 amino acids. V gave up 5 bases and J gave up 1 base; unmatched junction bases: 3. The CDR3 loop is CASSTSGPSYNEQFF. The CDR3 DNA reads TGTGCCAGCAGTACTAGCGGGCCTTCCTACAATGAGCAGTTCTTC.

The rearrangement joins TRBV5-4 to TRBJ2-1; weak D call: TRBD2 (5 bases). V was clipped by 4 bases and J by 0 bases, with 14 bases between them. The CDR3 has 16 amino acids. CDR1 SGHNT and CDR2 YYREEE come from the germline V gene (reference sequence). CDR3 nucleotide sequence: TGTGCCAGCAGCCTGGCTGGCGGGTCCTCCTACAATGAGCAGTTCTTC. Its protein is CASSLAGGSSYNEQFF.

This clone occurred once. The rearrangement links TRBV30 to TRBJ1-4; 7 nucleotides agree with TRBD1. The ends lost 3 bases at V and 5 bases at J; junction bases unmatched: 9. This CDR3 has 15 residues. Germline values: CDR1 GTSNPN, CDR2 SVGIG (reference sequence). This CDR3 reads CAWSQSRGRNEKLFF. CDR3 in DNA: TGTGCCTGGAGCCAGTCCAGGGGGAGGAATGAAAAACTGTTTTTT.

This sequence joins TRBV9 and TRBJ1-2, with 7 bases identical to TRBD1. Germline CDR1 and CDR2: SGDLS and YYNGEE. This CDR3 region has 15 residues. J was trimmed by 6 bases and V by 0 bases; bases with no gene match: 8. The CDR3, as DNA: TGTGCCAGCAGCGTAGGGGGGACAGTTACTAATGGCTACACCTTC. Protein sequence: CASSVGGTVTNGYTF.

The CDR3 nucleotides read TGCGCCAGCAGCTTGGATTTAGCGGGAGGCACCGGGGAGCTGTTTTTT. The encoded protein is CASSLDLAGGTGELFF. This chain joins TRBV5-1 and TRBJ2-2; 10 bases are shared with TRBD2. CDR1 and CDR2 from the germline V gene are SGHRS and YFSETQ. The V segment lost 0 bases and the J segment 4 bases; nucleotides outside the gene matches: 3. This CDR3 region has 16 residues.

This clone has only a few counts. The V and J genes are TRBV21-1 and TRBJ1-1; the table names TRBD1, a call not compared with the DNA. TRBV21-1 is a documented pseudogene. The CDR3 consists of 14 residues. Here the CDR3 DNA reads TGTGCCAGCAGCAAAGAAGGGGGAAGGGCTGAAGCTTTCTTT. It codes for CASSKEGGRAEAFF.

The rearrangement joins TRBV6-2 or TRBV6-3 to TRBJ2-7; D possibly corresponds to TRBD2 (5 bases). This CDR3 is 11 amino acids long. V lost 4 bases, J lost 7 bases, and 8 bases lay in between. CDR1 and CDR2 (germline): MNHEY, SVGEGT. CDR3 loop: CASSLTGEQYF. The CDR3 nucleotides are TGTGCCAGCAGTTTAACGGGGGAGCAGTACTTC.